Presented here are 20 T cell receptor beta chains from one specimen sequenced in a study of T-cell memory formation after mild COVID-19. TCRdb reprocessed the 5' RACE reads via MiXCR and lists one record per CDR3 protein. The profile shows about 450,000 distinct CDR3 sequences, more than 20% of them singletons. Material for sequencing was PBMCs or a T cell subset sorted from them (not recorded which). Receptors were obtained from an adult woman who had mild COVID-19 (a few samples of this study predate the infection). Cell type and time point are not known.

This clonotype was seen a few times. This rearrangement joins TRBV15 to TRBJ2-7; the D gene is possibly TRBD1 (7 bases). CDR1 LNHNV and CDR2 YYDKDF come from the germline V gene (reference sequence). This CDR3 has 12 amino acids. V gave up 5 bases and J gave up 7 bases, with 12 bases separating them. The CDR3 sequence: CATSRRGDEQYF. The CDR3 DNA is TGTGCCACCAGCCGCAGGGGGGATGAGCAGTACTTC. Variable domain in full (rest from reference TRBV15 and TRBJ2-7): DAMVIQNPRYQVTQFGKPVTLSCSQTLNHNVMYWYQQKSSQAPKLLFHYYDKDFNNEADTPDNFQSRRPNTSFCFLDIRSPGLGDTAMYLCATSRRGDEQYFGPGTRLTVT.

The chain combines TRBV4-2 with TRBJ2-5; 8 bases align to TRBD1. The CDR3 contains 14 residues. Looked up from germline, CDR1 is LGHNA and CDR2 is YNFKEQ. V dropped 4 bases and J dropped 3; count of bases not matched to a gene: 4. The chain's CDR3 is CASSPNRGEETQYF. As DNA, the CDR3 is TGTGCCAGCAGCCCGAACAGGGGGGAAGAGACCCAGTACTTC.

The chain uses TRBV14 and TRBJ2-1, with TRBD2 matching 7 bases. Germline assignment: CDR1 SGHDN and CDR2 FVKESK. Trimming took 1 base from V and 0 from J; bases not matched to a gene: 9. The CDR3 consists of 18 residues. As DNA, the CDR3 is TGTGCCAGCAGCCAAGTTCTTGGCGGGAGTACCTCCTACAATGAGCAGTTCTTC. Its protein product is CASSQVLGGSTSYNEQFF.

The rearrangement links TRBV5-4 to TRBJ2-5; no reliable D call. Germline values: CDR1 SGHNT, CDR2 YYREEE (reference sequence). The germline V and J ends were trimmed by 2 bases and 2 bases, with 10 bases remaining between them. This CDR3 is built from 14 residues. The CDR3, as DNA: TGTGCCAGCAGCTTTAGGACCGAGCAAGAGACCCAGTACTTC. This encodes CASSFRTEQETQYF.

The chain employs TRBV20-1 and TRBJ2-7, with D possibly matching TRBD2 (7 bases). Germline V gives CDR1 DFQATT, CDR2 SNEGSKA (reference sequence). Trimming removed 0 bases at V and 3 bases at J, with 18 bases between. This CDR3 spans 16 amino acids. Written as DNA, the CDR3 is TGCAGTGCTAGAGATCGTGGCGGGGGCCTCTTCTACGAGCAGTACTTC. Translating it yields CSARDRGGGLFYEQYF.

V gene TRBV29-1 combines with J gene TRBJ2-1; D possibly corresponds to TRBD1 (5 bases). V gave up 4 bases and J gave up 3 bases, with 13 bases separating them. The length of the CDR3 is 14 residues. CDR1 is SQVTM, CDR2 ANQGSEA, per germline. For the CDR3, the DNA is TGCAGCGTTGGAGGTAGGGGCAGCTACAATGAGCAGTTCTTC. Translated, it gives CSVGGRGSYNEQFF.

The rearrangement uses TRBV20-1 and TRBJ2-7; no clear D. This CDR3 is 13 amino acids long. Germline V gene lookup returns CDR1 DFQATT and CDR2 SNEGSKA (reference sequence). Trimming took off 1 base at V and 2 bases at J, with 9 bases between the two ends. The CDR3, as DNA: TGCAGTGCTAGAGGATTAACAACCTACGAGCAGTACTTC. This encodes CSARGLTTYEQYF.

At least ten counts were recorded for this clonotype. A much larger clone lies a single base off, so this may be a read error. V usage is TRBV6-5 and J usage is TRBJ2-1; D is tentatively TRBD1 or TRBD2 (5 bases each). Deletions cut 4 bases from V and 0 bases from J, with 10 bases between. CDR1 and CDR2 from the germline V gene are MNHEY and SVGAGI. CDR3 length: 15 residues. Here the CDR3 DNA reads TGTGCCAGCAGTTTCGAGGGGAGCTCCTACAATGAGCAGTTCTTC. This translates into CASSFEGSSYNEQFF.

This clonotype was recorded a few times. The chain joins TRBV5-5 to TRBJ1-1; TRBD1 might be the D (6 bases). CDR3 length: 16 amino acids. V lost 0 bases and J 6 bases, leaving 18 bases between the germline ends. Germline values: CDR1 SGHKS, CDR2 YYEKEE (reference sequence). The CDR3 DNA follows: TGTGCCAGCAGCTTGGGGGCAGGGGTGGCCAGGGCTGAAGCTTTCTTT. Translated: CASSLGAGVARAEAFF.

There are many counts of this clonotype. The chain joins TRBV7-9 to TRBJ1-5; D gene ambiguous. CDR3 length: 12 residues. V was trimmed by 3 bases and J by 1 base, leaving 1 base between them. The germline V gene has CDR1 SEHNR and CDR2 FQNEAQ (reference sequence). The CDR3 bases are TGTGCCAGCAGCTTGAGCAATCAGCCCCAGCATTTT. It codes for CASSLSNQPQHF.

This clonotype was recorded a few times. The chain links TRBV7-2 to TRBJ2-3; 10 nucleotides line up with TRBD2. Germline CDR1 SGHTA, CDR2 FQGNSA. This CDR3 has 17 residues. The V and J ends lost 5 bases and 3 bases, in that order; junction bases with no gene match: 11. The CDR3, as DNA: TGTGCCAGCAGCCCTTGGACTAGCGGTGATCTGACAGATACGCAGTATTTT. Translating it yields CASSPWTSGDLTDTQYF.

This chain joins TRBV30 and TRBJ1-1; D unresolved. The germline gives CDR1 GTSNPN, CDR2 SVGIG (reference sequence). This CDR3 has 12 residues. Between the trimmed V and J ends, which lost 2 bases and 5 bases, there was a span of 9 bases. CDR3 in amino acids: CAWSYGVTEAFF. CDR3 coding DNA: TGTGCCTGGAGTTATGGGGTTACTGAAGCTTTCTTT. The full variable domain, with the rest looked up from reference TRBV30 and TRBJ1-1, is SQTIHQWPATLVQPVGSPLSLECTVEGTSNPNLYWYRQAAGRGLQLLFYSVGIGQISSEVPQNLSASRPQDRQFILSSKKLLLSDSGFYLCAWSYGVTEAFFGQGTRLTVV.

This clonotype was picked up many times. This chain joins TRBV5-1 and TRBJ2-5; D is unresolved. The CDR3 is 14 residues long. Germline loops: CDR1 SGHRS, CDR2 YFSETQ. V was cut by 1 base and J by 5 bases, with 12 bases left in between. For the CDR3, the DNA is TGCGCCAGCAGCTTGTATGGTGTTGGGGAGACCCAGTACTTC. Encoded protein: CASSLYGVGETQYF.

V is TRBV11-3 and J is TRBJ2-1; D is unresolved. Trimming removed 1 base from V and 8 bases from J, with 12 bases in between. The CDR3 totals 14 residues. Germline values: CDR1 SGHNT, CDR2 YENEEA. CDR3 in amino acids: CASSLGSREDEQFF. DNA for the CDR3: TGTGCCAGCAGCTTAGGTAGTCGTGAGGATGAGCAGTTCTTC.

A few counts support this clonotype. The genes are TRBV4-2 and TRBJ2-1; TRBD2 aligns across 7 bases. V lost 0 bases to trimming and J lost 4 bases; unmatched junction nucleotides: 9. Per germline, CDR1 LGHNA and CDR2 YNFKEQ. This CDR3 comprises 17 residues. CDR3 sequence reads: CASSQDESGEVYNEQFF. CDR3 DNA sequence: TGTGCCAGCAGCCAAGATGAAAGCGGGGAGGTATACAATGAGCAGTTCTTC.

This clonotype was counted only a few times. This rearrangement joins TRBV27 to TRBJ2-2; D is perhaps TRBD1 (5 bases). With 5 bases removed from V and 2 bases from J, the gap between germline ends came to 9 bases. This CDR3 spans 14 amino acids. Germline lookup yields CDR1 MNHEY and CDR2 SMNVEV (reference sequence). CDR3 loop: CASSATENTGELFF. In DNA, the CDR3 is TGTGCCAGCAGTGCGACAGAAAACACCGGGGAGCTGTTTTTT.

Only a few counts were recorded for this clonotype. V is TRBV4-1 and J is TRBJ2-1; D is unclear. Trimming pared 6 bases from V and 0 bases from J, leaving 6 bases between. In germline, CDR1 is MGHRA, CDR2 YSYEKL. This CDR3 region has 13 residues. CDR3 nucleotides: TGCGCCAGCAGGGAAATCTCCTACAATGAGCAGTTCTTC. Amino acid sequence: CASREISYNEQFF.

Only a few counts were recorded for this clonotype. This chain connects TRBV5-4 to TRBJ1-4, with TRBD1 as a possible D gene (5 bases). The CDR3 runs 14 residues. With 4 bases removed from V and 7 bases from J, the gap between germline ends came to 14 bases. Germline V gene sequence: CDR1 SGHNT, CDR2 YYREEE (reference sequence). This CDR3 is CASSPGTEREKLFF. The CDR3 DNA sequence: TGTGCCAGCAGCCCTGGGACCGAGCGTGAAAAACTGTTTTTT.

J is TRBJ2-5 and V is TRBV4-3; D remains unclear. The V and J ends lost 1 base and 4 bases respectively, with 10 bases between them. The CDR3 length is 14 residues. CDR1 and CDR2 from the germline V gene are LGHNA and YSLEER. The CDR3 spells CASSQGLVGETQYF. The CDR3 bases are TGCGCCAGCAGCCAAGGTTTGGTAGGAGAGACCCAGTACTTC.

V gene TRBV7-9 combines with J gene TRBJ1-6; TRBD1 matches at 7 bases. CDR1 and CDR2 from the germline V gene are SEHNR and FQNEAQ (reference sequence). CDR3 length: 16 residues. Trimming took 0 bases from V and 9 from J; bases not matched to a gene: 8. The CDR3 protein is CASSLAYERQGSPLHF. CDR3 nucleotides: TGTGCCAGCAGCTTAGCGTACGAGAGACAGGGTTCACCCCTCCACTTT.